These T cell receptor beta chains were read from a single sample in a study of T cell changes during pregnancy in multiple sclerosis. Generated by immunoSEQ multiplex PCR, the TCRdb table keeps only in-frame clones and is missing some. The table has more than 60,000 clones, roughly nine tenths seen once; the top ten hold 1.4% to 1.5%. The sequences come from peripheral blood, collected in the second trimester of pregnancy. Every receptor here comes from a female donor with multiple sclerosis, enrolled in a pregnancy study. Both conserved end residues are part of each CDR3. Fields, in order: V gene, J gene, D gene, clone size, CDR3 DNA, CDR3 protein. D genes are given only for firm matches. Expanded clones get a size class; other rows say once, few or many, or leave the size out.

V: TRBV19; J: TRBJ2-5; D: TRBD1; size: -; DNA: TGTGCCAGTAGCAGAAGACAGGGGGGAGAGACCCAGTACTTC; CDR3: CASSRRQGGETQYF
V: TRBV5-1; J: TRBJ1-1; D: -; size: -; DNA: TGCGCCAGCAGCCGAGGGTTTCAGGTGGGCACTGAAGCTTTCTTT; CDR3: CASSRGFQVGTEAFF
V: TRBV28; J: TRBJ1-4; D: -; size: -; DNA: TGTGCCAGCAGTTTAATGGGGGAGGGAAAACTGTTTTTT; CDR3: CASSLMGEGKLFF
V: TRBV7-2; J: TRBJ2-1; D: -; size: -; DNA: TGTGCCAGCAGCTTAGTTGGTGGCCTTAATGAGCAGTTCTTC; CDR3: CASSLVGGLNEQFF
V: TRBV2; J: TRBJ2-7; D: -; size: -; DNA: TGTGCCAGCAGTGGACAACTCTACGAGCAGTACTTC; CDR3: CASSGQLYEQYF
V: TRBV10-2; J: TRBJ2-4; D: -; size: -; DNA: TGCGCCAGCAGTGAACTAGCCAAAAACATTCAGTACTTC; CDR3: CASSELAKNIQYF
V: TRBV27; J: TRBJ2-1; D: TRBD2; size: -; DNA: TGTGCCAGCAGTTCCCCGACTAGCGGGAGAAGGAATGAGCAGTTCTTC; CDR3: CASSSPTSGRRNEQFF
V: TRBV11-1; J: TRBJ1-2; D: -; size: -; DNA: TGTGCCAGCCGGGAGACACCTTTCTATGGCTACACCTTC; CDR3: CASRETPFYGYTF
V: TRBV2; J: TRBJ1-3; D: -; size: once; DNA: TGTGCCAGCAGTGTTCAGGGGTTCCCCATATATTTT; CDR3: CASSVQGFPIYF
V: TRBV25-1; J: TRBJ1-1; D: TRBD1; size: -; DNA: TGTGCCACCCGGGGGAGGACAGGGGGGAACACTGAAGCTTTCTTT; CDR3: CATRGRTGGNTEAFF
V: TRBV30; J: TRBJ1-5; D: -; size: -; DNA: TGTGCCTGGAGTGTTGAATTGGGGGGTGGGGGGAGCCAGCCCCAGCATTTT; CDR3: CAWSVELGGGGSQPQHF
V: TRBV6-5; J: TRBJ2-5; D: TRBD1; size: -; DNA: TGTGCCAGCAGTTCAGGGGGAACGTACCAAGAGACCCAGTACTTC; CDR3: CASSSGGTYQETQYF
V: TRBV7-3; J: TRBJ2-5; D: TRBD2; size: -; DNA: TGTGCCAGCAGCTCACTAGCGGGGGCTCAAGAGACCCAGTACTTC; CDR3: CASSSLAGAQETQYF
V: TRBV30; J: TRBJ2-7; D: TRBD1; size: -; DNA: TGTGCCTGGAGTGTATGGGACAGTGATTACGAGCAGTACTTC; CDR3: CAWSVWDSDYEQYF
V: TRBV5-1; J: TRBJ1-1; D: -; size: once; DNA: TGCGCCAGCAGCGACCCGACAGCTAACACTGAAGCTTTCTTT; CDR3: CASSDPTANTEAFF
V: TRBV18; J: TRBJ2-2; D: -; size: few; DNA: TGTGCCAGCTCACCTCAACAGGAGTTCGCGAACACCGGGGAGCTGTTTTTT; CDR3: CASSPQQEFANTGELFF
V: TRBV6-4; J: TRBJ2-3; D: -; size: -; DNA: TGTGCCAGCAGTGACTCTCCGGGCGGAGGGTCCTCAGATACGCAGTATTTT; CDR3: CASSDSPGGGSSDTQYF
V: TRBV7-2; J: TRBJ1-3; D: -; size: -; DNA: TGTGCCAGCAGCTTAGGGGCCACAGGAAACACCATATATTTT; CDR3: CASSLGATGNTIYF
V: TRBV7-9; J: TRBJ2-2; D: TRBD1; size: -; DNA: TGTGCCAGCAGCAACAGGGGGGCCCTGGACACCGGGGAGCTGTTTTTT; CDR3: CASSNRGALDTGELFF
V: TRBV6-5; J: TRBJ2-2; D: -; size: -; DNA: TGTGCCAGCAGTAGACTAGCGAACACCGGGGAGCTGTTTTTT; CDR3: CASSRLANTGELFF
V: TRBV27; J: TRBJ2-7; D: -; size: -; DNA: TGTGCCAGCAGTTTCTCAGACAGCTTCTACGAGCAGTACTTC; CDR3: CASSFSDSFYEQYF
V: TRBV7-7; J: TRBJ2-2; D: -; size: -; DNA: TGTGCCAGCAGCCCCGGGGAGGCGAACACCGGGGAGCTGTTTTTT; CDR3: CASSPGEANTGELFF
V: TRBV19; J: TRBJ2-5; D: -; size: once; DNA: TGTGCCAGTAGCCGGACAGAGGAAGAGACCCAGTACTTC; CDR3: CASSRTEEETQYF
V: TRBV4-1; J: TRBJ1-5; D: -; size: -; DNA: TGCGCCAGCAGCCTCGACAGGTCAGCTCATCAGCCCCAGCATTTT; CDR3: CASSLDRSAHQPQHF
V: TRBV6-5; J: TRBJ1-2; D: TRBD1; size: -; DNA: TGTGCCAGCAGTCGACAGGGATCGAGCTACACCTTC; CDR3: CASSRQGSSYTF
V: TRBV29-1; J: TRBJ1-5; D: -; size: -; DNA: TGCAGCGTCGCCGGGACACAAAATCAGCCCCAGCATTTT; CDR3: CSVAGTQNQPQHF
V: TRBV5-1; J: TRBJ2-1; D: TRBD1; size: -; DNA: TGCGCCAGCAGCCCCGCGACAGGGACCTACAATGAGCAGTTCTTC; CDR3: CASSPATGTYNEQFF
V: TRBV11-2; J: TRBJ2-7; D: -; size: -; DNA: TGTGCCAGCAGCTCACGACTCCACGAGCAGTACTTC; CDR3: CASSSRLHEQYF
V: TRBV9; J: TRBJ2-2; D: TRBD1; size: -; DNA: TGTGCCAGCAGCGAAGCGGGACAGGGGACCGGGGAGCTGTTTTTT; CDR3: CASSEAGQGTGELFF
V: TRBV5-1; J: TRBJ2-1; D: -; size: -; DNA: TGCGCCAGCAGCTTGGGGCTGAGGGCCTCCTACAATGAGCAGTTCTTC; CDR3: CASSLGLRASYNEQFF
V: TRBV14; J: TRBJ2-3; D: TRBD2; size: -; DNA: TGTGCCAGCAGCCCTAGCGGGAGGTACGCAGATACGCAGTATTTT; CDR3: CASSPSGRYADTQYF
V: TRBV5-4; J: TRBJ2-1; D: TRBD1; size: -; DNA: TGTGCCAGCAGCTCATCAGGGGGCTCGGGTGAGCAGTTCTTC; CDR3: CASSSSGGSGEQFF
V: TRBV5-4; J: TRBJ1-3; D: -; size: -; DNA: TGTGCCAGCAGCTTGTCGAGCTCTGGAAACACCATATATTTT; CDR3: CASSLSSSGNTIYF
V: TRBV6-5; J: TRBJ1-5; D: -; size: -; DNA: TGTGCCAGCACAAAGCTGGGCAATCAGCCCCAGCATTTT; CDR3: CASTKLGNQPQHF
V: TRBV15; J: TRBJ1-1; D: TRBD1; size: -; DNA: TGTGCCACCAGCGGGGACAGGAACACTGAAGCTTTCTTT; CDR3: CATSGDRNTEAFF
V: TRBV20-1; J: TRBJ2-5; D: -; size: -; DNA: TGCAGTGCCGGGAGTAGAGAGACCCAGTACTTC; CDR3: CSAGSRETQYF
V: TRBV10-2; J: TRBJ1-1; D: TRBD1; size: few; DNA: TGCGCCAGCAGTGCGCCCCGGGACAGGGGAAAAAACACTGAAGCTTTCTTT; CDR3: CASSAPRDRGKNTEAFF